This TCR beta chain was profiled in a study of T cells in tumors after PD-1 blockade. Sequencing was performed with immunoSEQ multiplex PCR; in TCRdb, only in-frame clones are kept and a portion is missing. This sample has over 10,000 clones, with roughly 69% found just once. The TCR comes from a human donor with basal cell carcinoma. The input for sequencing was tumor tissue, taken before anti-PD-1 treatment.

CDR3 sequence (DNA): TGTGCCAGCAGTTACTCTAGGGGGGGCATGAACACTGAAGCTTTCTTT. This gives the protein CASSYSRGGMNTEAFF. The chain combines TRBV6-5 with TRBJ1-1, with D perhaps matching TRBD1 (6 bases). The CDR3 contains 16 residues. Germline lookup yields CDR1 MNHEY and CDR2 SVGAGI. V lost 0 bases and J 0 bases, leaving 11 bases between the germline ends.